This TCR beta chain was obtained from a study of blood T cell repertoires in COVID-19. Study summary: Sites in the United States, Italy and Spain provided acute and convalescent COVID-19 samples. T cells, B-cell-depleted T cells, or PBMCs supplied cDNA or gDNA.

This CDR3 comprises 15 residues. V shed 5 bases, J shed 9 bases, and the junction held 13 bases outside the gene matches. Germline V gives CDR1 LNHDA, CDR2 SQIVND (reference sequence). In the original processing: Scientists estimated how many nucleated cells there were by amplifying reference gene primers. Generated by immunoSEQ multiplex PCR, the TCRdb table keeps only in-frame clones and is missing some. From that table come the V and J calls and clone size; the DNA was used to work out D and trimming. The table shows about 75,000 clones, with around 89% occurring only once. The V call is TRBV19, the J call TRBJ1-5, with 7 nucleotides matching TRBD1. Input material: peripheral blood. The sequence derives from a human donor in a cohort sampled during active COVID-19. This CDR3 reads CASSDQQGQGWPQHF. The CDR3 DNA reads TGTGCCAGTAGTGACCAACAGGGGCAAGGATGGCCCCAGCATTTT.